This TCR beta chain was retrieved from a study of blood T cell repertoires in COVID-19. In the study overall: Samples representing acute and convalescent COVID-19 were sourced from the United States, Italy and Spain. PBMCs, B-cell-depleted T cells, or T cells were the source of the cDNA or gDNA that made up the material.

This clone showed up just once. The method was immunoSEQ multiplex PCR; TCRdb's version includes in-frame clones alone and lacks a portion of them. The repertoire holds about 320,000 clones, around four fifths seen once, with approximately 1.3% in the top ten. The V end lost 8 bases, the J end lost 0 bases, and 13 bases lay between the germline ends. The CDR3 runs 14 residues. Germline CDR1 is SNHLY and CDR2 is FYNNEI. The gene calls are TRBV2 and TRBJ1-1; D not certain. This TCR came from a woman aged 45 to 65 with acute or convalescent COVID-19. Sequenced: peripheral blood. CDR3 sequence: CASSNSPMNTEAFF. In DNA form, the CDR3 reads TGTGCCAGCTCGAACAGCCCCATGAACACTGAAGCTTTCTTT.